This TCR beta chain was sequenced for a study of blood T cell repertoires in COVID-19. The V gene lost 7 bases and the J gene lost 3 bases, with 9 bases spanning the gap. The CDR3 has 12 amino acids. Germline V gene sequence: CDR1 MDHEN, CDR2 SYDVKM. Some clones are missing from TCRdb's copy, which holds only in-frame ones; the method was immunoSEQ multiplex PCR. The table lists 110,000 to 150,000 clones, around 87% of them singletons. This clone was observed a few times. The sample taken for sequencing was PBMCs or T cells enriched from blood (not recorded which). The receptor was derived from a man aged 55 to 70 who had recovered from COVID-19. The J gene is TRBJ1-1, the V gene TRBV28, with D tentatively TRBD1 (6 bases). The CDR3 DNA sequence: TGTGCCAGCACCGAGGGGGACACTGAAGCTTTCTTT. Translation gives CASTEGDTEAFF.